The TCR beta chain described here comes from a study of OX40 agonist ivuxolimab in advanced cancers. Notes on this clone: Its antigen is unknown.

Study results and limitations: Expanded peripheral T cells had an undetermined antigen specificity. CD4+ and CD8+ blood T cells expanded clonally by week 6 at 0.1 to 3.0 mg/kg.

Produced via immunoSEQ multiplex PCR; TCRdb's table is partial and in-frame only. The table records approximately 63,000 clones, roughly 89% of them present only once. The TCR sequence derives from an adult with an advanced solid tumor such as melanoma, head and neck, liver or kidney cancer. The sequencing used CD4+ or CD8+ T cells sorted from blood, collected in a trial of the OX40 agonist ivuxolimab.

The CDR3 reads CASSLETGNIDTQYF. In DNA form, the CDR3 reads TGCGCCAGCAGCTTGGAGACCGGGAATATAGATACGCAGTATTTT. J is TRBJ2-3 and V is TRBV5-1; tentatively, D is TRBD2 (5 bases). The CDR3 totals 15 residues. Germline V CDR1 and CDR2: SGHRS, YFSETQ. The germline V and J ends were trimmed by 0 bases and 5 bases, with 13 bases remaining between them.